Shown below are 20 T cell receptor beta chains from a single sample sequenced in a study of T-cell memory formation after mild COVID-19. From the 5' RACE reads, TCRdb called clonotypes with MiXCR, one entry per CDR3 protein. The table records 380,000 or so distinct CDR3 sequences, approximately 14% of them present only once. The sample consisted of PBMCs or a T cell subset sorted from them (not recorded which). The source is a man between 18 and 35 years old who had mild COVID-19 (a few samples of this study predate the infection). Cell type and time point are not known.

This chain connects TRBV11-3 to TRBJ2-2, with 8 bases matching TRBD1. There are 15 residues in the CDR3. V was pared by 5 bases and J by 1 base, with 3 bases of the junction left unmatched. The germline V gene has CDR1 SGHNT and CDR2 YENEEA. CDR3 amino acids: CASSRGTGNTGELFF. The CDR3 coding sequence is TGTGCCAGCAGCCGAGGGACAGGGAACACCGGGGAGCTGTTTTTT.

This clonotype came up many times. J is TRBJ1-1 and V is TRBV5-5; no clear D gene. V lost 0 bases and J lost 0, with 3 bases in between. Germline V gene sequence: CDR1 SGHKS, CDR2 YYEKEE (reference sequence). The CDR3 length is 13 residues. The DNA of the CDR3 is TGTGCCAGCAGCTTGGATATGAACACTGAAGCTTTCTTT. Amino acid sequence: CASSLDMNTEAFF.

Only a few counts were recorded for this clonotype. The chain has TRBV7-2 and TRBJ2-5; TRBD2 matches 13 bases. CDR3 size: 17 residues. From germline, CDR1 is SGHTA and CDR2 FQGNSA. Trimming cost V 4 bases and J 2 bases; bases outside gene matches: 7. The DNA for the CDR3 is TGTGCCAGCAGCTGGGGGGGACTAGCGGGAATACAAGAGACCCAGTACTTC. It codes for CASSWGGLAGIQETQYF.

There are a few counts of this clonotype. The genes are TRBV4-2 and TRBJ2-3, with 15 bases that match TRBD2. This CDR3 spans 17 amino acids. With 3 bases clipped from V and 4 bases from J, the junction kept 5 bases outside the gene matches. Germline V gene sequence: CDR1 LGHNA, CDR2 YNFKEQ. The CDR3: CASSHGLAGGPADTQYF. In DNA, the CDR3 is TGTGCCAGCAGCCATGGACTAGCGGGGGGGCCGGCAGATACGCAGTATTTT.

This clonotype has just a few counts. The chain employs TRBV9 and TRBJ1-4; tentatively, D is TRBD1 (5 bases). V gave up 3 bases and J gave up 0 bases, with 9 bases separating them. Germline lookup yields CDR1 SGDLS and CDR2 YYNGEE. The CDR3 is 15 residues long. The CDR3 sequence is CASSATGATNEKLFF. The CDR3 DNA sequence: TGTGCCAGCAGCGCAACAGGTGCAACTAATGAAAAACTGTTTTTT.

This chain uses TRBV5-1 with TRBJ1-4; D not certain. This CDR3 has 14 residues. The V and J ends lost 4 bases and 6 bases respectively, with 13 bases between them. Germline V gene data show CDR1 as SGHRS and CDR2 as YFSETQ. Here the CDR3 DNA reads TGCGCCAGCAGCATCGAAGGCGCGGATGAAAAACTGTTTTTT. Translation: CASSIEGADEKLFF.

This clonotype was seen a few times. This sequence joins TRBV6-5 and TRBJ2-2; D is undetermined. Germline CDR1 is MNHEY and CDR2 is SVGAGI. V lost 6 bases to trimming and J lost 0 bases, with 11 bases between them. The CDR3 length is 15 residues. CDR3 amino acids: CASSPDPSNTGELFF. CDR3 in DNA: TGTGCCAGCAGCCCGGACCCCTCGAACACCGGGGAGCTGTTTTTT.

This sequence joins TRBV7-2 and TRBJ2-3; D gene ambiguous. The germline CDR1 and CDR2 sequences are SGHTA and FQGNSA. V dropped 0 bases and J dropped 2 bases, with 9 bases sitting between them. This CDR3 is built from 15 residues. CDR3 in amino acids: CASSLAWHTTDTQYF. The DNA of the CDR3 is TGTGCCAGCAGCTTAGCGTGGCATACCACAGATACGCAGTATTTT.

This clonotype was recorded a few times. This chain links TRBV5-1 with TRBJ2-3; 8 bases are a match to TRBD2. Germline CDR1 SGHRS, CDR2 YFSETQ. Trimming at V came to 1 base and at J to 5 bases, leaving 15 bases not matched to a gene. The CDR3 covers 18 residues. The DNA of the CDR3 is TGCGCCAGCAGCTTGTCGTGGCGTCGGGGGGGCAAAGAAGATACGCAGTATTTT. This encodes CASSLSWRRGGKEDTQYF.

This clonotype was seen repeatedly, ten times or more. The chain is built from TRBV27 and TRBJ2-3; 10 bases are shared with TRBD2. CDR1 MNHEY and CDR2 SMNVEV come from the germline V gene (reference sequence). The J segment lost 7 bases and the V segment lost 2 bases, leaving 9 bases of the junction unmatched. The CDR3 has 16 residues. The CDR3 reads CASSLNPAGGPNTQYF. For the CDR3, the DNA is TGTGCCAGCAGTTTAAATCCAGCGGGGGGGCCAAATACGCAGTATTTT.

The CDR3 protein is CASSIGEGRDTQYF. DNA for the CDR3: TGTGCCAGTAGTATCGGGGAGGGGAGAGATACGCAGTATTTT. The chain is built from TRBV19 and TRBJ2-3, with 7 bases lining up with TRBD2. The germline V gene encodes CDR1 LNHDA and CDR2 SQIVND (reference sequence). The V gene end was trimmed by 3 bases and the J gene end by 5 bases; junction bases not matched to a gene: 5. The CDR3 has 14 amino acids.

The chain has TRBV7-3 and TRBJ1-2; 8 nucleotides agree with TRBD1. This CDR3 is built from 17 residues. V was pared by 4 bases and J by 4 bases, with 14 bases of the junction left unmatched. Per the germline V gene, CDR1 is SGHTA and CDR2 is FQGTGA. In DNA form, the CDR3 reads TGTGCCAGCAGCTCAACTCCGGGACAGGACGTCTTCTATGGCTACACCTTC. Its translation: CASSSTPGQDVFYGYTF. The variable domain in full, with the rest retrieved from reference TRBV7-3 and TRBJ1-2, is GAGVSQTPSNKVTEKGKYVELRCDPISGHTALYWYRQSLGQGPEFLIYFQGTGAADDSGLPNDRFFAVRPEGSVSTLKIQRTERGDSAVYLCASSSTPGQDVFYGYTFGSGTRLTVV.

The table lists this clonotype with a few counts. The rearrangement joins TRBV6-2 or TRBV6-3 to TRBJ2-1; D gene uncertain. The CDR3 is 15 residues long. V lost 8 bases to trimming and J lost 0 bases, with 14 bases between them. CDR1 and CDR2 (germline): MNHEY, SVGEGT. This CDR3 reads CASRSSRSSYNEQFF. In DNA form, the CDR3 reads TGTGCCAGCCGGAGTAGCCGAAGCTCCTACAATGAGCAGTTCTTC.

The chain employs TRBV7-2 and TRBJ1-2, with 10 bases matching TRBD1. CDR1 is SGHTA and CDR2 is FQGNSA in the germline V gene. This CDR3 comprises 13 residues. V shed 5 bases, J shed 6 bases, and the junction held 3 bases outside the gene matches. The CDR3 sequence: CASSGTGENGYTF. For the CDR3, the DNA is TGTGCCAGCAGCGGGACAGGGGAGAATGGCTACACCTTC.

This clonotype came up a few times. The rearrangement links TRBV7-9 to TRBJ2-7; 9 nucleotides agree with TRBD1. The V segment lost 3 bases and the J segment 4 bases; nucleotides outside the gene matches: 7. Germline V CDR1 and CDR2: SEHNR, FQNEAQ (reference sequence). The CDR3 length is 15 residues. The CDR3 region is CASSFPPGQGYEQYF. The CDR3 DNA is TGTGCCAGCAGCTTTCCCCCCGGACAGGGGTACGAGCAGTACTTC.

This clonotype was recorded once. Written as DNA, the CDR3 is TGTGCCAGCAGTGGGGGAGCGTCGAACCGCTACGAGCAGTACGTC. Its protein product is CASSGGASNRYEQYV. The chain has TRBV6-1 and TRBJ2-7, with D possibly being TRBD2 (5 bases). Trimming shortened V by 4 bases and J by 3 bases, and 16 bases separated the two germline ends. CDR3 size: 15 residues. The germline CDR1 and CDR2 sequences are MNHNS and SASEGT.

A few counts support this clonotype. Here the CDR3 reads CASSPGTGERGEKLFF. The CDR3 DNA reads TGTGCCAGCTCCCCCGGGACAGGGGAAAGGGGTGAAAAACTGTTTTTT. The chain couples TRBV18 to TRBJ1-4; TRBD1 aligns across 10 bases. Germline lookup yields CDR1 KGHSH and CDR2 LQKENI. V lost 6 bases and J lost 7; bases outside the gene matches: 11. CDR3 length equals 16 residues.

There are a few counts of this clonotype. The chain employs TRBV6-1 and TRBJ2-3; 12 bases map to TRBD2. With V trimmed by 0 bases and J by 5 bases, 6 bases remained unmatched. Germline lookup yields CDR1 MNHNS and CDR2 SASEGT. The CDR3 has 17 amino acids. The CDR3 DNA is TGTGCCAGCAGTGAAGCCCCGGTGACTAGCGGGGGAGATACGCAGTATTTT. Amino acid sequence: CASSEAPVTSGGDTQYF.

This clonotype has at least ten counts. The chain is built from TRBV5-1 and TRBJ1-2; D gene ambiguous. This CDR3 is 11 amino acids long. Per germline, CDR1 SGHRS and CDR2 YFSETQ. V gave up 0 bases and J gave up 7 bases, with 4 bases separating them. The CDR3 here is CASSLGVGYTF. The CDR3 nucleotides read TGCGCCAGCAGCTTGGGGGTTGGCTACACCTTC.

The chain employs TRBV6-5 and TRBJ2-7, with unresolved D. The germline V and J ends were trimmed by 5 bases and 4 bases, with 12 bases remaining between them. CDR1 and CDR2 (germline): MNHEY, SVGAGI. This CDR3 has 13 amino acids. The CDR3: CASSEHGRYEQYF. The CDR3 bases are TGTGCCAGCAGTGAGCATGGCCGATACGAGCAGTACTTC.